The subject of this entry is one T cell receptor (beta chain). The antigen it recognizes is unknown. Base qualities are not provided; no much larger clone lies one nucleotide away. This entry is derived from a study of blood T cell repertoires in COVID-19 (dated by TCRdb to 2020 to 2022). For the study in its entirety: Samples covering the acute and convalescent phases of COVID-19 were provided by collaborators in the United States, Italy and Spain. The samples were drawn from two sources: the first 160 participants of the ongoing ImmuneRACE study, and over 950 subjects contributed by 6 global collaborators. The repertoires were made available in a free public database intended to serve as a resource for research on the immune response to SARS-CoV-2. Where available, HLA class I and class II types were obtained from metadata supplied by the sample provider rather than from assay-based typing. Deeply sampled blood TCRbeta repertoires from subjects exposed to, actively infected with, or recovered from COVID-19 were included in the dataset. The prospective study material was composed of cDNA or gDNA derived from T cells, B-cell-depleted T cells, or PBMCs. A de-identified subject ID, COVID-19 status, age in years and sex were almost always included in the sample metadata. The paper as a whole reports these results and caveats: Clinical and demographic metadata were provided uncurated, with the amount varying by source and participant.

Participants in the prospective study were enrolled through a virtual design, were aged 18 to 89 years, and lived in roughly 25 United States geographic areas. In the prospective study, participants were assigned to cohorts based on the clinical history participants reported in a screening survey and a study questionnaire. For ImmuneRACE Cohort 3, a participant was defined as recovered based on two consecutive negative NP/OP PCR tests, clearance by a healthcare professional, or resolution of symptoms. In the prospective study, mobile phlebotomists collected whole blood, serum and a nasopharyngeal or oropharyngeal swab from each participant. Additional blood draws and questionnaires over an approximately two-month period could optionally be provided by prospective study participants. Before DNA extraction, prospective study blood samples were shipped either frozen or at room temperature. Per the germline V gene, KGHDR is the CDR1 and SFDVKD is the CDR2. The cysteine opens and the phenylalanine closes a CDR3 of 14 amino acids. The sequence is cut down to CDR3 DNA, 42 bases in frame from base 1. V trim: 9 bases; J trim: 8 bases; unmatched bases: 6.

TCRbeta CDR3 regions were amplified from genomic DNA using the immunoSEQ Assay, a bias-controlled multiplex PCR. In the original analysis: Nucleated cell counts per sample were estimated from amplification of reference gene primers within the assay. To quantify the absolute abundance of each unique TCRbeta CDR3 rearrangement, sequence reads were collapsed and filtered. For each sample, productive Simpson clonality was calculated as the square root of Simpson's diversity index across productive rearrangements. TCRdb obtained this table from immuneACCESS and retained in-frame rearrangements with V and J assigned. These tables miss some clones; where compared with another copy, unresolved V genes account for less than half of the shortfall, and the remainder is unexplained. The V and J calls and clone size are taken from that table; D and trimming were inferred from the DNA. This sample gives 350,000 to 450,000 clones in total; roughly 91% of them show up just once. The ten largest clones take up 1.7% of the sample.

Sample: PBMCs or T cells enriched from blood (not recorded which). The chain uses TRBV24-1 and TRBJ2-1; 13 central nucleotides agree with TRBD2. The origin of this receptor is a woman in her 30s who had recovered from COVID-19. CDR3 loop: CATGTSGEVDEQFF. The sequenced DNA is TGTGCCACCGGGACTAGCGGGGAAGTGGATGAGCAGTTCTTC.